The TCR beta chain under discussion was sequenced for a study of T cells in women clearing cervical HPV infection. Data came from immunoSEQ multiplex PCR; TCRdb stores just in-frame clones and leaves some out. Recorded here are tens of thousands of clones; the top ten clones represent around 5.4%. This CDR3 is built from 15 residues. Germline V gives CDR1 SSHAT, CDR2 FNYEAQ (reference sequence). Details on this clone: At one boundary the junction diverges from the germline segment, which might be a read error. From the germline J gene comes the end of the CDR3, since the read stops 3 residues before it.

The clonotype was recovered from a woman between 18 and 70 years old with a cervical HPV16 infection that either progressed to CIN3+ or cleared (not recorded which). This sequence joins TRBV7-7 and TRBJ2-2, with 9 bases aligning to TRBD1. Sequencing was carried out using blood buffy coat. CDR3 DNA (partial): TGTGCTAGCAGCCCACCGGGACAGGGTTCCGGGGAG. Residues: CASSPPGQGSGE. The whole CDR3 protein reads CASSPPGQGSGELFF.